The clone carrying this TCR beta chain was counted between two and nine times. Its antigen remains unidentified. The sample belongs to a study of T-cell memory formation after mild COVID-19. Study findings and constraints: A subset of responding clones appeared in pre-infection memory, suggesting cross-reactive memory joined. Clones shrinking from day 15 to 85 showed even CD4/CD8 mixes; later expanders tilted CD4+. Confirmation of SARS-CoV-2 specificity was lacking for second-wave clones peaking day 37.

Via MiXCR, TCRdb re-called the 5' RACE reads, giving one row per CDR3 protein. There are under 300,000 distinct CDR3 sequences in the sample; around 15% occur only once, and 22% lies in the top ten. The CDR3 sequence is 15 residues long. Germline trimming cut 2 bases from V and 6 bases from J; bases unmatched to any gene: 5. Germline loops: CDR1 SGHTA, CDR2 FQGNSA. The V gene is TRBV7-2, the J gene TRBJ2-3; 10 bases match TRBD2. Sequenced: PBMCs or a T cell subset sorted from them (not recorded which). This receptor was taken from a man between 18 and 29 years old who had mild COVID-19 (a few samples of this study predate the infection). Cell type and time point are not known. CDR3 DNA: TGTGCCAGCAGCTTATCGCGTAGCGGGGGGGATACGCAGTATTTT. It specifies CASSLSRSGGDTQYF.